The subject of this entry is one TCR beta chain. Its antigen remains unknown. Vbeta (60) and Jbeta (13) primers were used in the PCR. The method was immunoSEQ multiplex PCR; TCRdb's version includes in-frame clones alone and lacks a portion of them. The repertoire table contains over 55,000 clones. The sample belongs to a study of cytomegalovirus exposure and HLA in healthy donors. Study-wide results and caveats: The later analysis indicated that the majority of CMV-associated TCR beta chains appeared HLA-restricted. Donors belonging to an Asian-associated ancestry cluster reportedly showed fewer N-insertions in productive TCRs than the approximately 680-donor mean, according to what a later analysis found. Three chains linked to CMV were shown in vitro to be specific for CMV antigens.

The receptor comes from a male donor in good health and CMV-seronegative. The sequencing input was PBMCs.

The CDR3 protein is CASRAQGNTGELFF. In DNA form, the CDR3 reads TGTGCCAGCCGGGCCCAGGGTAACACCGGGGAGCTGTTTTTT. J is TRBJ2-2 and V is TRBV7-3, with D possibly TRBD1 on 5 matching bases. V was clipped by 8 bases and J by 2 bases, with 12 bases between them. This CDR3 has 14 residues. Germline assignment: CDR1 SGHTA and CDR2 FQGTGA.